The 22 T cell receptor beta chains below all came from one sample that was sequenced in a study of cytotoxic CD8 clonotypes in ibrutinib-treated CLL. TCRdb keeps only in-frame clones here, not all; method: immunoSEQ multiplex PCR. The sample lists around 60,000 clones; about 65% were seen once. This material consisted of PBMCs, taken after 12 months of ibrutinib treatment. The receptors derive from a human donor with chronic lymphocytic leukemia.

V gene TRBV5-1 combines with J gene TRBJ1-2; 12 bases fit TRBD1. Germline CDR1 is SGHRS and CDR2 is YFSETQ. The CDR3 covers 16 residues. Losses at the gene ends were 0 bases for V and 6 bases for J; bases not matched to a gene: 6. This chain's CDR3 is CASSLVGQGAGDGYTF. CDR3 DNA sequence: TGCGCCAGCAGCTTGGTGGGACAGGGGGCTGGAGATGGCTACACCTTC.

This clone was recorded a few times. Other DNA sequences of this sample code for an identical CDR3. CDR3 coding DNA: TGCGCCAGCAGCTTGGATTTGCTCGAAAACATTCAGTACTTC. Translation: CASSLDLLENIQYF. J is TRBJ2-4 and V is TRBV5-1, with D hard to call. In germline, CDR1 is SGHRS, CDR2 YFSETQ. Trimming removed 0 bases from V and 5 bases from J, with 9 bases in between. CDR3 length: 14 amino acids.

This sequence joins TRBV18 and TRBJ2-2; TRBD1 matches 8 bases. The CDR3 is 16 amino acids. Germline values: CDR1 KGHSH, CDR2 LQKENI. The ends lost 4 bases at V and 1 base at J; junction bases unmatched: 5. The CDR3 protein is CASSQDRAGNTGELFF. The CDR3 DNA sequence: TGTGCCAGCTCACAGGACAGGGCGGGGAACACCGGGGAGCTGTTTTTT.

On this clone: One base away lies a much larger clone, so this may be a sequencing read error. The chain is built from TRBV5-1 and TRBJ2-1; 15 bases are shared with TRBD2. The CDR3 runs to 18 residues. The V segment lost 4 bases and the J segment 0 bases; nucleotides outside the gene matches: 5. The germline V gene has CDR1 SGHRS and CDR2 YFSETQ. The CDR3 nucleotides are TGCGCCAGCAGCCCGGGACTAGCGGGGGGAAGCTCCTACAATGAGCAGTTCTTC. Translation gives CASSPGLAGGSSYNEQFF.

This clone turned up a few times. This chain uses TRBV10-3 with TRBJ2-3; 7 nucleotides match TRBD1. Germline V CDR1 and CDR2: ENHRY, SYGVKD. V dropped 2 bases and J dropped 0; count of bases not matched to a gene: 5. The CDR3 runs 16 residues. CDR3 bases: TGTGCCATCAGTGAGGCGGACAGGCTTAGCACAGATACGCAGTATTTT. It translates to CAISEADRLSTDTQYF.

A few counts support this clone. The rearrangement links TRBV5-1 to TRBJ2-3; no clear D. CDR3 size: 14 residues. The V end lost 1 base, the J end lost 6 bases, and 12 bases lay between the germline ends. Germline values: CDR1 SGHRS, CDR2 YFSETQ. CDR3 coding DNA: TGCGCCAGCAGCTTGAGCAGTCCCGGGGATACGCAGTATTTT. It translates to CASSLSSPGDTQYF.

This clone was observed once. The CDR3 sequence: CASSLSATGQPVSGNTIYF. CDR3 nucleotide sequence: TGTGCCAGCAGCTTATCGGCTACGGGGCAGCCTGTATCTGGAAACACCATATATTTT. The chain links TRBV11-2 to TRBJ1-3; D possibly corresponds to TRBD1 (5 bases). CDR3 length: 19 residues. V lost 2 bases and J 1 base, leaving 21 bases between the germline ends. The germline CDR1 and CDR2 sequences are SGHAT and FQNNGV.

CDR3 loop: CASSQDILAETQYF. The CDR3 DNA sequence: TGTGCCAGCAGCCAAGATATCCTAGCAGAGACCCAGTACTTC. This sequence joins TRBV14 and TRBJ2-5; tentative D call: TRBD2 (5 bases). Per the germline V gene, CDR1 is SGHDN and CDR2 is FVKESK. V gave up 0 bases and J gave up 4 bases, with 9 bases separating them. The CDR3 sequence is 14 residues long.

DNA of the CDR3: TGCGCCAGCAGCCAAGTCTTGGCTGGCATTAGCAATCAGCCCCAGCATTTT. It is translated as CASSQVLAGISNQPQHF. V is TRBV4-1 and J is TRBJ1-5, with D hard to call. With 1 base removed from V and 0 bases from J, the gap between germline ends came to 13 bases. This CDR3 comprises 17 residues. Germline values: CDR1 MGHRA, CDR2 YSYEKL.

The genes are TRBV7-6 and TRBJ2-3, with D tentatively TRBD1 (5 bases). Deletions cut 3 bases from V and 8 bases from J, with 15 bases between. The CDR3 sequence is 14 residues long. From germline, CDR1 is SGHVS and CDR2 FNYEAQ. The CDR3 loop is CASSLGPPGGTQYF. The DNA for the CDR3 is TGTGCCAGCAGCTTGGGGCCCCCGGGCGGTACGCAGTATTTT.

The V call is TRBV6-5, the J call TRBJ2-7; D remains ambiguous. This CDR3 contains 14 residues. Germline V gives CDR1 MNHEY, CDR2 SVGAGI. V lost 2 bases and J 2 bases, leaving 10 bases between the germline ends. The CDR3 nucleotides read TGTGCCAGCAGTTACCCATCTCCTACCTACGAGCAGTACTTC. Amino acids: CASSYPSPTYEQYF.

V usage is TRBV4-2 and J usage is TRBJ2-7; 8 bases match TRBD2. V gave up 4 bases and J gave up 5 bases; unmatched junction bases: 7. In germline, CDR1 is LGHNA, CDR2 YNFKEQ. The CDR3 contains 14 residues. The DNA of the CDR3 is TGTGCCAGCAGCCCCGCCGGGACTAGTGACGAGCAGTACTTC. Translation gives CASSPAGTSDEQYF.

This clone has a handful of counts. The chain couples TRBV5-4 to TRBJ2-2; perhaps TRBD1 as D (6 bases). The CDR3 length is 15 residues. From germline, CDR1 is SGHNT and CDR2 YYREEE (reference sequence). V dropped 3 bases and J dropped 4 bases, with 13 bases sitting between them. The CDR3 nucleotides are TGTGCCAGCAGCTCGCTAGGGGGATCCACCGGGGAGCTGTTTTTT. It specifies CASSSLGGSTGELFF.

Written as DNA, the CDR3 is TGTGCCAGCAGCCCATCTCAGACAGTAGTACTCTACGAGCAGTACTTC. This sequence encodes CASSPSQTVVLYEQYF. The chain combines TRBV11-2 with TRBJ2-7, with a possible D match to TRBD1 (5 bases). Germline-derived CDR1 and CDR2 are SGHAT and FQNNGV. Trimming took off 5 bases at V and 3 bases at J, with 20 bases between the two ends. The CDR3 consists of 16 residues.

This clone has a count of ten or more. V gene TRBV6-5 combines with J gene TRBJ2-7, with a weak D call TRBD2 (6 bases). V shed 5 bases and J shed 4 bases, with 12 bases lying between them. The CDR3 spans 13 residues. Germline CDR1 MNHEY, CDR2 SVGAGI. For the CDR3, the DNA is TGTGCCAGCAGTCCACGACGGGGGTACGAGCAGTACTTC. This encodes CASSPRRGYEQYF.

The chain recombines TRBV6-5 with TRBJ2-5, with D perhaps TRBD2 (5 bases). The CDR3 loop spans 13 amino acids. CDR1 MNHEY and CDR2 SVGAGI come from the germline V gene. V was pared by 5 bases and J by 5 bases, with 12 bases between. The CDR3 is CASSQDREETQYF. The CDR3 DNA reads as TGTGCCAGCAGTCAGGATAGGGAGGAGACCCAGTACTTC.

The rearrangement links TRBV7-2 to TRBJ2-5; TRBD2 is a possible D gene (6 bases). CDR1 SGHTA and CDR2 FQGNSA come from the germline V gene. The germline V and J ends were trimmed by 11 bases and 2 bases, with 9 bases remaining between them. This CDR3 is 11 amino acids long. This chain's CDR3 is CAAGLQETQYF. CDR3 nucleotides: TGTGCCGCGGGGTTACAAGAGACCCAGTACTTC.

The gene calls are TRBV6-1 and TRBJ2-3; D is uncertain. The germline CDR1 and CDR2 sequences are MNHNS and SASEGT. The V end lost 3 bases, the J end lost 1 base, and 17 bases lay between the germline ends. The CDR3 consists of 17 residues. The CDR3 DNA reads TGTGCCAGCAGTGAGCTCGCAGGTCGTGGTGGCACAGATACGCAGTATTTT. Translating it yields CASSELAGRGGTDTQYF.

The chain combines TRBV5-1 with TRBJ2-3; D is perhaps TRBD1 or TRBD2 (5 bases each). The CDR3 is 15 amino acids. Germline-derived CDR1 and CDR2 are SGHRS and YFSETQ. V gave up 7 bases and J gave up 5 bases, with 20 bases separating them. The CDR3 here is CASSLGLNQGDTQYF. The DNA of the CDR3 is TGCGCCAGCTCCCTAGGACTCAACCAGGGAGATACGCAGTATTTT.

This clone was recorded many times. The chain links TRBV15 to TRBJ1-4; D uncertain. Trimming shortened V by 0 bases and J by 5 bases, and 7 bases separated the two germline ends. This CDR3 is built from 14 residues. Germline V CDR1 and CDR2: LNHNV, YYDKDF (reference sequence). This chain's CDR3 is CATSRDRENEKLFF. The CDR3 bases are TGTGCCACCAGCAGAGATCGGGAGAATGAAAAACTGTTTTTT.

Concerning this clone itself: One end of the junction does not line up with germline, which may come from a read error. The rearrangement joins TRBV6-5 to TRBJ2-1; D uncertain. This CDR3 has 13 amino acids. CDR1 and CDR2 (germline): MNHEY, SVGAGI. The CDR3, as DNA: TGTGCCACCAGTCTCGGTTCCTACAATGAGCAGTTCTTC. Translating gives CATSLGSYNEQFF.

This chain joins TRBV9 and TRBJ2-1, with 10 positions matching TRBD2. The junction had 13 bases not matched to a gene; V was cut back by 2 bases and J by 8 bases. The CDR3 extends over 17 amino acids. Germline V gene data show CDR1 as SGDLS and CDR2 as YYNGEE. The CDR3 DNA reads TGTGCCAGCAGCGTGGTTAAAGCGGGAGGGCCCTCGGATGAGCAGTTCTTC. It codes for CASSVVKAGGPSDEQFF. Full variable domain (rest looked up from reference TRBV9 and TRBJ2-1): DSGVTQTPKHLITATGQRVTLRCSPRSGDLSVYWYQQSLDQGLQFLIQYYNGEERAKGNILERFSAQQFPDLHSELNLSSLELGDSALYFCASSVVKAGGPSDEQFFGPGTRLTVL.